Listed below are T cell receptor beta chains from one sample, sequenced in a study of T cell responses to AZD1222 COVID-19 vaccine. Assay: immunoSEQ multiplex PCR; the TCRdb copy retains only in-frame clones and omits some. This repertoire shows approximately 200,000 clones, roughly 90% found once; its top ten account for around 3.6%. The input for sequencing was peripheral blood, taken 28 days after the second AZD1222 dose. Receptor source: an adult who received the AZD1222 COVID-19 vaccine. Both conserved end residues are part of each CDR3. Fields, in order: D gene, V gene, J gene, clone size, CDR3 protein, CDR3 DNA. The D gene is left open where the match is weak. The size of a clone is reported for some rows only, either as once, few or many, or as a class for expanded clones.

>TRBD2|TRBV7-8|TRBJ2-7|NA
CASSNRLAGSTNEQYF
TGTGCCAGCAGCAACCGACTAGCGGGAAGTACGAACGAGCAGTACTTC
>TRBD1|TRBV2|TRBJ1-6|NA
CASRLTGTNSPLHF
TGTGCCAGCCGATTGACAGGGACGAATTCACCCCTCCACTTT
>NA|TRBV7-2|TRBJ2-5|NA
CASSLVLTSKETQYF
TGTGCCAGCAGCTTAGTCTTGACCAGTAAAGAGACCCAGTACTTC
>TRBD2|TRBV5-4|TRBJ2-1|NA
CASSLTSGSENEQFF
TGTGCCAGCAGCCTAACTAGCGGGAGTGAGAATGAGCAGTTCTTC
>NA|TRBV7-3|TRBJ2-3|NA
CASSLVGSTDTQYF
TGTGCCAGCAGCTTGGTCGGGAGCACAGATACGCAGTATTTT
>TRBD1|TRBV28|TRBJ1-5|NA
CASSLSGGGQPQHF
TGTGCCAGCAGTTTATCAGGGGGCGGCCAGCCCCAGCATTTT
>TRBD1|TRBV25-1|TRBJ2-7|NA
CASRGQGTGEQYF
TGTGCCAGCAGAGGACAGGGGACCGGGGAGCAGTACTTC
>NA|TRBV14|TRBJ2-5|NA
CASSHGETQYF
TGTGCCAGCAGCCACGGAGAGACCCAGTACTTC
>NA|TRBV7-9|TRBJ1-1|NA
CASTPEWGDTEAFF
TGTGCCAGCACCCCAGAATGGGGGGACACTGAAGCTTTCTTT
>NA|TRBV28|TRBJ1-2|NA
CASSLFPRISNYGYTF
TGTGCCAGCAGTTTATTCCCCCGAATATCTAACTATGGCTACACCTTC
>NA|TRBV2|TRBJ2-7|NA
CASSGQSYEQYF
TGTGCCAGCAGTGGACAGAGTTACGAGCAGTACTTC
>NA|TRBV4-1|TRBJ2-2|NA
CASSPKSGELFF
TGCGCCAGCAGCCCCAAAAGCGGGGAGCTGTTTTTT
>NA|TRBV4-1|TRBJ2-3|NA
CASSQVAGNEYTQYF
TGCGCCAGCAGCCAAGTGGCGGGAAATGAGTATACGCAGTATTTT
>NA|TRBV6-4|TRBJ2-3|few
CASSDSTSGGPDTQYF
TGTGCCAGCAGTGACTCGACCAGCGGAGGACCAGATACGCAGTATTTT
>TRBD1|TRBV5-6|TRBJ1-3|NA
CASSSTGLLSGNTIYF
TGTGCCAGCAGCTCGACAGGGCTACTCTCTGGAAACACCATATATTTT
>TRBD1|TRBV6-5|TRBJ1-1|NA
CASSPTQGANTEAFF
TGTGCCAGCAGTCCTACACAGGGGGCGAACACTGAAGCTTTCTTT
>NA|TRBV27|TRBJ1-1|NA
CASSFRGNTEAFF
TGTGCCAGCAGTTTTAGGGGGAACACTGAAGCTTTCTTT
>NA|TRBV7-2|TRBJ1-3|NA
CASSAGLGMGGNTIYF
TGTGCCAGCAGCGCTGGACTGGGAATGGGAGGAAACACCATATATTTT
>NA|TRBV11-2|TRBJ2-7|NA
CASSLVWEEQYF
TGTGCCAGCAGCTTAGTGTGGGAGGAGCAGTACTTC
>TRBD2|TRBV15|TRBJ2-1|NA
CATTSTSGTNEQFF
TGTGCCACCACCTCGACTAGCGGGACCAATGAGCAGTTCTTC
>TRBD1|TRBV29-1|TRBJ2-7|NA
CSVVRDRDNEQYF
TGCAGCGTTGTCCGGGACAGGGATAATGAGCAGTACTTC
>NA|TRBV11-3|TRBJ2-1|NA
CASSPRGIRNNEQFF
TGTGCCAGCAGCCCCCGCGGGATAAGAAACAATGAGCAGTTCTTC
>NA|TRBV6-4|TRBJ2-1|NA
CASSEGSGGASYNEQFF
TGTGCCAGCAGTGAAGGGTCTGGGGGCGCCTCCTACAATGAGCAGTTCTTC
>NA|TRBV24-1|TRBJ2-1|NA
CATSDQRTRDNEQFF
TGTGCCACCAGTGACCAACGGACACGGGACAATGAGCAGTTCTTC
>NA|TRBV3-1/TRBV3-2|TRBJ1-2|NA
CASSRQTGIGYTF
TGTGCCAGCAGCCGGCAAACAGGGATCGGCTACACCTTC